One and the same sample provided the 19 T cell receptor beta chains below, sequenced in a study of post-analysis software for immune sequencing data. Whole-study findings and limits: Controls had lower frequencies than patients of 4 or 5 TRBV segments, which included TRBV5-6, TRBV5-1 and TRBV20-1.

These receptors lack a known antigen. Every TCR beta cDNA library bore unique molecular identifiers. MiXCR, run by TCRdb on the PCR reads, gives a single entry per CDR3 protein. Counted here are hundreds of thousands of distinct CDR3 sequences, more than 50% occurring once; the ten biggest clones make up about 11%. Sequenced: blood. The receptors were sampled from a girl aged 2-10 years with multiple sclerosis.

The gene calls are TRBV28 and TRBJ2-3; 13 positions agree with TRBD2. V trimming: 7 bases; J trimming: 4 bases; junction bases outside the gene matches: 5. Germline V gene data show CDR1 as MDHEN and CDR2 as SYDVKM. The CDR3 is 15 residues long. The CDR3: CASNSLAGGADTQYF. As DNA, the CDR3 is TGTGCCAGCAATTCACTAGCGGGAGGGGCAGATACGCAGTATTTT.

CDR3 in DNA: TGTGCCACCCAGGACAGGGGGAAAACCGGGGAGCTGTTTTTT. It translates to CATQDRGKTGELFF. The V call is TRBV10-3, the J call TRBJ2-2; 10 bases agree with TRBD1. The CDR3 has 14 amino acids. CDR1 is ENHRY, CDR2 SYGVKD, per germline. The V segment lost 10 bases and the J segment 5 bases; nucleotides outside the gene matches: 7.

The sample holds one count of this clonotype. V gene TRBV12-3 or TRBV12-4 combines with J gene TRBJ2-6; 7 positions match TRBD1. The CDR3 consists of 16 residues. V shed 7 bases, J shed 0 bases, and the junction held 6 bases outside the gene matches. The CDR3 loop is CASTPRGTSGANVLTF. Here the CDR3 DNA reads TGTGCCAGCACGCCCAGGGGGACCTCTGGGGCCAACGTCCTGACTTTC.

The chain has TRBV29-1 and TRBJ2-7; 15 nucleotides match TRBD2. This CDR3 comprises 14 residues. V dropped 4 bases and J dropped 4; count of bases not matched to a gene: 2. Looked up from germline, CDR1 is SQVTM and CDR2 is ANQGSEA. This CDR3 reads CSVVGLAGGYEQYF. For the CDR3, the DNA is TGCAGCGTTGTGGGACTAGCGGGAGGTTACGAGCAGTACTTC.

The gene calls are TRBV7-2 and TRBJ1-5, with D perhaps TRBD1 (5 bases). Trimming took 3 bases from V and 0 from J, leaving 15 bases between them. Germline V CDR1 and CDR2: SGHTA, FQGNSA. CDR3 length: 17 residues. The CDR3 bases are TGTGCCAGCAGCTTCCGGCCCCCGGGGGATAGCAATCAGCCCCAGCATTTT. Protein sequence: CASSFRPPGDSNQPQHF.

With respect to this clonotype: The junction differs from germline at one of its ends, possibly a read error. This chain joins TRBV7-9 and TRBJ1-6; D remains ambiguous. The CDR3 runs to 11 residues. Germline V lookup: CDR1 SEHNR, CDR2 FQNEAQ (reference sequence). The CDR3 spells CASSLDSPIHF. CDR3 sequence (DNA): TGTGCCAGCAGCTTAGATTCACCCATCCACTTT.

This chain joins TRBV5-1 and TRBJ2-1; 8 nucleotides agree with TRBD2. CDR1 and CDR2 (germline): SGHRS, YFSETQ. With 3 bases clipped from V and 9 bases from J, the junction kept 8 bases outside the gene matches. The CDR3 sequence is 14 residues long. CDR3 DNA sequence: TGCGCCAGCAGCTGGACCGGGACTAGGGGTGAGCAGTTCTTC. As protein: CASSWTGTRGEQFF.

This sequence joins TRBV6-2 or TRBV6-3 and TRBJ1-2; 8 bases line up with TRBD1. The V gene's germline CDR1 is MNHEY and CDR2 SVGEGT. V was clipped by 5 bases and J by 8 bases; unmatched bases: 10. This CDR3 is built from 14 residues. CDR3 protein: CASSTSSTGGGYTF. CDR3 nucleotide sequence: TGTGCCAGCAGTACTTCCTCCACAGGGGGAGGCTACACCTTC.

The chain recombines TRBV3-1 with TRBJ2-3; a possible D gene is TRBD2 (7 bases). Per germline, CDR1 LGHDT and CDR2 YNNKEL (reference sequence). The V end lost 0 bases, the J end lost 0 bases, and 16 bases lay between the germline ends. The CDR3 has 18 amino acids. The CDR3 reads CASSQDYGGLRSTDTQYF. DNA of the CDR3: TGTGCCAGCAGCCAAGATTACGGGGGGCTAAGGAGCACAGATACGCAGTATTTT.

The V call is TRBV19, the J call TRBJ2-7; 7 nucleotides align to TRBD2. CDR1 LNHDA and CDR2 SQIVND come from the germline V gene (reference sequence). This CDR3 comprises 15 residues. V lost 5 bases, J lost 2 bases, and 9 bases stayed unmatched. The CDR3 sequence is CASSPLASGTYEQYF. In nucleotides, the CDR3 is TGTGCCAGTAGTCCCCTGGCTAGCGGAACCTACGAGCAGTACTTC. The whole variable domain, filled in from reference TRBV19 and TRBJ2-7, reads DGGITQSPKYLFRKEGQNVTLSCEQNLNHDAMYWYRQDPGQGLRLIYYSQIVNDFQKGDIAEGYSVSREKKESFPLTVTSAQKNPTAFYLCASSPLASGTYEQYFGPGTRLTVT.

Here the CDR3 reads CASSLATGQPQHF. CDR3 coding DNA: TGTGCCAGCAGCTTGGCCACGGGTCAGCCCCAGCATTTT. The chain links TRBV5-6 to TRBJ1-5; D is ambiguous. Trimming removed 0 bases from V and 6 bases from J, with 7 bases in between. The germline CDR1 and CDR2 sequences are SGHDT and YYEEEE. This CDR3 is built from 13 residues.

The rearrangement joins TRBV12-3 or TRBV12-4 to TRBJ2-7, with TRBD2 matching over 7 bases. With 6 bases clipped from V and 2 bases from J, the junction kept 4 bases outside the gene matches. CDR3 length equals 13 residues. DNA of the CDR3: TGTGCCAGCAGCCGGGACTACCCCTACGAGCAGTACTTC. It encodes CASSRDYPYEQYF.

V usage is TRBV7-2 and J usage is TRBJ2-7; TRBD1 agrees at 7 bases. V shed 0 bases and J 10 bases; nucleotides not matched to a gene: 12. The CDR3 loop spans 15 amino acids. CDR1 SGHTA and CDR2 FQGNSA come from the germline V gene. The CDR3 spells CASSLARVTQGDQYF. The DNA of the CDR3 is TGTGCCAGCAGCTTAGCGCGGGTAACCCAGGGGGACCAGTACTTC.

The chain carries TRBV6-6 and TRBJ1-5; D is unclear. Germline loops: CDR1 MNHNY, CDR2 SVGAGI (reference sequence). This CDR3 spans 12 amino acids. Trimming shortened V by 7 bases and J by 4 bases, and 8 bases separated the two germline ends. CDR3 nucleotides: TGTGCCAGCAACGAGGGAAATCAGCCCCAGCATTTT. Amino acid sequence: CASNEGNQPQHF.

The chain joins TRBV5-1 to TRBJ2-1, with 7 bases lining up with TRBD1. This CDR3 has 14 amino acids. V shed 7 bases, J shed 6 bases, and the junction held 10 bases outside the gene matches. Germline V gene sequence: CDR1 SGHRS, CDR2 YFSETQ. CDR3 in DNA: TGCGCCAGCGGGCTACCGACAGGGATCAATGAGCAGTTCTTC. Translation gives CASGLPTGINEQFF.

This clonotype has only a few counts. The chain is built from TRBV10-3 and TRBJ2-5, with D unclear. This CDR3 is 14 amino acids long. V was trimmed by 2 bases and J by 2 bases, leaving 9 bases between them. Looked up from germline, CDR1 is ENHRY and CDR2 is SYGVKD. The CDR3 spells CAISEIGQQETQYF. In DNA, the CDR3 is TGTGCCATCAGTGAGATCGGGCAGCAAGAGACCCAGTACTTC.

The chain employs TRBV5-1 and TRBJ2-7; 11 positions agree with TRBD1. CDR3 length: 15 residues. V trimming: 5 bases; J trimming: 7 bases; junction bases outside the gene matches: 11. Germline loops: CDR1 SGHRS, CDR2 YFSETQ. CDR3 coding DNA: TGCGCCAGCAGAGACCCGGGACAGGGGGTTCGGGAGCAGTACTTC. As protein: CASRDPGQGVREQYF.

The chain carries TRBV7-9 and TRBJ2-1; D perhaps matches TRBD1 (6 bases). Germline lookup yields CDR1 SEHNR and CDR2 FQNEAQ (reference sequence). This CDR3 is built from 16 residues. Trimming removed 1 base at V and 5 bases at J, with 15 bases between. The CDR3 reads CASSLEAGEFHNEQFF. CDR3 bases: TGTGCCAGCAGCTTAGAAGCAGGGGAATTCCACAATGAGCAGTTCTTC.

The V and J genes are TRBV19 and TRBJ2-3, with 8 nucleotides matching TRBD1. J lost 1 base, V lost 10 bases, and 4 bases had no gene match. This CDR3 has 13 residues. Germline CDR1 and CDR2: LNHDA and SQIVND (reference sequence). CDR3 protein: CATLTGGTDTQYF. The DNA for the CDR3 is TGTGCCACCTTGACAGGGGGCACAGATACGCAGTATTTT.